This TCR beta chain was observed in a study of T cells after yellow fever vaccination. Trimming removed 3 bases from V and 4 bases from J; junction bases left unmatched: 3. The CDR3 covers 15 residues. Per the germline V gene, CDR1 is MNHNS and CDR2 is SASEGT. TCRdb reprocessed the 5' RACE reads via MiXCR and lists one record per CDR3 protein. The table lists some 560,000 distinct CDR3 sequences, 15% to 20% of them singletons. Study-wide findings and caveats: Just a small share of clonotypes turned up in the CD4 compartment as well as the CD8 compartment. Post-booster repertoires again held most primary-vaccination clones (about 95% CD4, roughly 88% CD8).

Regarding this clonotype: Its specificity is unknown.

The chain employs TRBV6-1 and TRBJ2-1, with 10 bases matching TRBD2. This sequence was found in a young man who received the YFV17D yellow fever vaccine. Sequenced here: PBMCs, sampled 15 days after the yellow fever booster vaccination. In DNA form, the CDR3 reads TGTGCCAGCAGTGAGACTAGCGGGTGGTACAATGAGCAGTTCTTC. As protein: CASSETSGWYNEQFF.